The sequence of this TCR beta chain was determined in a study of regulatory T cells in long-lasting Graves disease. Study overall: Over 5 years of antithyroid drugs plus positive TSH receptor antibodies defined persistent Graves' disease. Findings and limits, study-wide: Favored gene segments in persistent disease were TRBV28, TRBJ1-2 and TRBJ2-5.

The time point here: persistent/refractory GD, antithyroid drugs over 5 years with positive TRAb. Scientists built the TCR library using RNA that was extracted from PBMCs. It was American Thyroid Association guidelines that determined Graves' disease diagnosis. The authors drew patients from an endocrinology department in Xi'an, China. The CDR3 length is 15 residues. V was clipped by 4 bases and J by 7 bases; unmatched bases: 8. Per germline, CDR1 SNHLY and CDR2 FYNNEI. HTBI primers from iRepertoire and Arm-PCR of CDR3 regions yielded the TCR beta libraries. A single record per CDR3 protein comes from TCRdb applying MiXCR to the multiplex PCR reads. The sample lists around 460,000 distinct CDR3 sequences, around a fifth seen once, with around 12% in the top ten. This clonotype was observed many times. Antigen: not known.

Sequenced material: peripheral blood mononuclear cells (PBMCs), taken when the disease was refractory, from a patient treated with antithyroid drugs. This TCR derives from a female donor with Graves disease. The genes are TRBV2 and TRBJ1-5; 9 nucleotides match TRBD1. Here the CDR3 reads CASSARQGVNQPQHF. In DNA, the CDR3 is TGTGCCAGCAGTGCCAGACAGGGGGTAAACCAGCCCCAGCATTTT.